These 8 T cell receptor beta chains share one sample of origin, sequenced in a study of control samples from healthy donors and cancer patients. Produced via immunoSEQ multiplex PCR; TCRdb's table is partial and in-frame only. The sample gives about 110,000 clones, approximately 82% of which show up once; around 6.6% is in the top ten. What was sequenced was blood. Receptor source: a man between 18 and 29 years old in good health.

The chain is built from TRBV21-1 and TRBJ2-3; the D segment call TRBD1 is taken from the table without a DNA check. TRBV21-1 is tagged as a pseudogene. The CDR3 is 16 residues long. CDR3 protein: CASSPSVRGRGLLQYF. As DNA, the CDR3 is TGTGCCAGCAGCCCATCGGTAAGGGGGCGAGGACTTCTGCAGTATTTT.

The rearrangement uses TRBV28 and TRBJ1-6; D gene ambiguous. In germline, CDR1 is MDHEN, CDR2 SYDVKM. V lost 5 bases, J lost 4 bases, and 12 bases lay in between. This CDR3 is 15 amino acids long. Here the CDR3 reads CASSDRRGYNSPLHF. DNA for the CDR3: TGTGCCAGCAGTGACCGACGTGGGTATAATTCACCCCTCCACTTT. The whole variable domain, filled in from reference TRBV28 and TRBJ1-6, reads DVKVTQSSRYLVKRTGEKVFLECVQDMDHENMFWYRQDPGLGLRLIYFSYDVKMKEKGDIPEGYSVSREKKERFSLILESASTNQTSMYLCASSDRRGYNSPLHFGNGTRLTVT.

The V and J genes are TRBV5-1 and TRBJ1-2, with no clear D. The CDR3 loop spans 15 amino acids. V was cut by 2 bases and J by 8 bases, with 19 bases left in between. CDR1 SGHRS and CDR2 YFSETQ come from the germline V gene. CDR3 bases: TGCGCCAGCAGCTTAGACGCCCCAGCAACTCGGGGCTACACCTTC. The encoded protein is CASSLDAPATRGYTF.

The V gene is TRBV9, the J gene TRBJ2-5; a weak D match, TRBD2 (5 bases). Trimming pared 4 bases from V and 5 bases from J, leaving 15 bases between. This CDR3 spans 14 amino acids. Looked up from germline, CDR1 is SGDLS and CDR2 is YYNGEE. The chain's CDR3 is CASSPEGSWETQYF. CDR3 nucleotides: TGTGCCAGCAGCCCCGAGGGTAGCTGGGAGACCCAGTACTTC.

This chain joins TRBV6-1 and TRBJ1-5; 7 bases agree with TRBD1. CDR3 length equals 15 residues. CDR1 is MNHNS and CDR2 is SASEGT in the germline V gene. V shed 3 bases, J shed 5 bases, and the junction held 7 bases outside the gene matches. The CDR3 reads CASSEGRQGHQPQHF. The CDR3 bases are TGTGCCAGCAGTGAGGGAAGACAGGGCCATCAGCCCCAGCATTTT.

Here the CDR3 DNA reads TGTGCCAGCAGCCAAGATAGGAGTATCTCCTACAATGAGCAGTTCTTC. It specifies CASSQDRSISYNEQFF. The chain employs TRBV3-1 (or the pseudogene TRBV3-2) and TRBJ2-1; D gene ambiguous. Germline V gene data show CDR1 as LGHDT and CDR2 as YNNKEL (reference sequence). The germline V and J ends were trimmed by 0 bases and 0 bases, with 9 bases remaining between them. The CDR3 extends over 16 amino acids.

CDR3 DNA sequence: TGTGCCAGCAGCTGGACAGGGAACACTGAAGCTTTCTTT. This sequence encodes CASSWTGNTEAFF. The chain recombines TRBV11-2 with TRBJ1-1; 7 positions agree with TRBD1. After removal of 4 bases from V and 1 base from J, the junction contained 0 bases not matched to a gene. The CDR3 spans 13 residues. Per germline, CDR1 SGHAT and CDR2 FQNNGV.

This chain uses TRBV24-1 with TRBJ1-3; unclear D gene. The CDR3 spans 14 residues. Germline V CDR1 and CDR2: KGHDR, SFDVKD. V was shortened by 4 bases and J by 4 bases, with 10 bases between the two germline ends. CDR3 amino acids: CATSEPGPGNTIYF. DNA for the CDR3: TGTGCCACCAGTGAACCAGGACCAGGAAACACCATATATTTT.